Below, one T cell receptor (beta chain) is given with its context. Its antigen is as yet unknown. The data belong to a study of cytomegalovirus exposure and HLA in healthy donors. The CDR3 length is 15 residues. V shed 1 base and J shed 4 bases, with 13 bases lying between them. The germline CDR1 and CDR2 sequences are MNHEY and SVGAGI. Study observations and caveats: The study recorded about 150 TCR beta chains that were cytomegalovirus-associated.

The table came from immunoSEQ multiplex PCR; TCRdb's copy has only in-frame clones and leaves some out. The data show approximately 260,000 clones, with 80% to 90% seen just once and around 1% held by the top ten. Sequencing was done on a sample of PBMCs. V gene TRBV6-5 combines with J gene TRBJ1-1; perhaps TRBD1 as D (5 bases). The clonotype originates from a woman aged 18 to 35 in good health and CMV-seronegative. CDR3 bases: TGTGCCAGCAGTTACTGGGGGGGGAGGGCCACTGAAGCTTTCTTT. Amino acids: CASSYWGGRATEAFF.